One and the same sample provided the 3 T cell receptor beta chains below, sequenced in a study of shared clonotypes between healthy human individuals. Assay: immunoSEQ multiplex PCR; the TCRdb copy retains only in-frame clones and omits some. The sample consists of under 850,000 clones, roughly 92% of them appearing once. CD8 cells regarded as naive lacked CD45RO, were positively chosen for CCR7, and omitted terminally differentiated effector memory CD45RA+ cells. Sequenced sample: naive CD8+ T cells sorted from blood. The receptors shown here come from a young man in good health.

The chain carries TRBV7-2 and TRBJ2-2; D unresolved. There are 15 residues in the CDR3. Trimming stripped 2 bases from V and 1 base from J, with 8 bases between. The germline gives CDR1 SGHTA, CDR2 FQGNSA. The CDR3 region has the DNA TGTGCCAGCAGCTTACTGTTTGTGAACACCGGGGAGCTGTTTTTT. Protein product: CASSLLFVNTGELFF.

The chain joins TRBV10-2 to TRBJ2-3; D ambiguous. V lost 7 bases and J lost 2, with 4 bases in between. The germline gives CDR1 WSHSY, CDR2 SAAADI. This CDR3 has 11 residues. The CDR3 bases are TGCGCCAGCATCTTCACAGATACGCAGTATTTT. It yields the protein CASIFTDTQYF.

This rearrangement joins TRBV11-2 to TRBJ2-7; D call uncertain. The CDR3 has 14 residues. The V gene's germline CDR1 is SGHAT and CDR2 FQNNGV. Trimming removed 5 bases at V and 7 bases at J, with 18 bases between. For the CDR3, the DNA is TGTGCCAGCAGCCTGGTACCAAGGACCTTAGAGCAGTACTTC. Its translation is CASSLVPRTLEQYF.